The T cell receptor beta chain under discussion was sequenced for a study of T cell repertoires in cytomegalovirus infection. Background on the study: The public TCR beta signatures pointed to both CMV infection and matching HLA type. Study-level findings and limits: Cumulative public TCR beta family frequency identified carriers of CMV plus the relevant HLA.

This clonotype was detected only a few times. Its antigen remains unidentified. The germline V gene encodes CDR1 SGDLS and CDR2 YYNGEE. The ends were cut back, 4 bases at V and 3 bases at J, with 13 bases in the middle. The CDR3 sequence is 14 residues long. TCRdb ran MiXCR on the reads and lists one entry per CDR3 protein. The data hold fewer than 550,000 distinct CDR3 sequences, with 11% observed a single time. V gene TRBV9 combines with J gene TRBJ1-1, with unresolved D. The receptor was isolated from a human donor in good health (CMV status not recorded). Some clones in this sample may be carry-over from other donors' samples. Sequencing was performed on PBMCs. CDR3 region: CASSPRGTDTEAFF. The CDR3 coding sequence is TGTGCCAGCAGCCCCCGGGGAACAGACACTGAAGCTTTCTTT.